This T cell receptor beta chain was obtained from a study of T cell responses to AZD1222 COVID-19 vaccine. General study results and limits: The study sampled repertoires only after the peak T cell response. Reportedly, close to half of spike-specific TCRs are directed against unmutated variant regions. It should be noted that donors were predominantly white British and more often female, and clonal diversity was possibly underestimated.

Per germline, CDR1 SSHAT and CDR2 FNYEAQ (reference sequence). This CDR3 is 14 amino acids long. The assay was immunoSEQ multiplex PCR, and TCRdb's table has in-frame clones only and misses some. The data show approximately 200,000 clones, 94% seen once. Comments on this clone: The antigen is unknown. At one end, the junction sequence differs from germline, possibly due to a read error.

This receptor was identified in an adult in good health. V and J are TRBV7-7 and TRBJ2-1, with D maybe TRBD1 (6 bases). This specimen consisted of peripheral blood, obtained on day 0 of AZD1222 vaccination. Written as DNA, the CDR3 is TGTGCTAGCAGCAGAGACCGGACAGTTAATGAGCAGTTCTTC. It is translated as CASSRDRTVNEQFF.